The T cell receptor beta chain under discussion was sequenced for a study of cytomegalovirus exposure and HLA in healthy donors. Trimming shortened V by 4 bases and J by 4 bases, and 11 bases separated the two germline ends. This CDR3 has 13 residues. Per germline, CDR1 SGHNT and CDR2 YYREEE (reference sequence). Broader study findings: Later work showed greater clonal expansion in HLA-associated TCR beta chains than in equally common others.

Turning to this clone: Its antigen remains unknown.

Amplification used 60 Vbeta primers and 13 Jbeta primers. Authors' processing steps: Approximately 87 million unique TCR beta chains, roughly 12 million shared, were counted in a later analysis. Clones were read by immunoSEQ multiplex PCR, and TCRdb kept only the in-frame ones, dropping some. V and J calls and clone size follow that table, whereas D and trimming were derived from the DNA. The table includes some 170,000 clones, roughly 85% detected once. The sequence was collected from a man aged 40-50 years in good health and CMV-seropositive. Material for sequencing was PBMCs. This chain joins TRBV5-4 and TRBJ1-2; tentatively, D is TRBD1 (5 bases). In DNA form, the CDR3 reads TGTGCCAGCAGCCCCGGGGGGGTCTATGGCTACACCTTC. Translated: CASSPGGVYGYTF.